This T cell receptor beta chain was profiled in a study of blood T cell repertoires in COVID-19 (dated by TCRdb to 2018 to 2021). For the wider study: The collaborator samples originated in the United States, Italy and Spain and spanned the acute and convalescent phases of COVID-19. The material from the prospective study consisted of cDNA or gDNA derived from T cells, B-cell-depleted T cells, or PBMCs. Samples were obtained from the ongoing ImmuneRACE study (first 160 participants) and from some 1,200 subjects provided by 6 global collaborators. Where available, HLA class I and class II types were taken from metadata supplied by the sample provider and were not determined by assay-based typing. The repertoires were released in a freely available public database intended as a resource for research on the immune response to SARS-CoV-2. A de-identified subject ID, COVID-19 status, age in years and sex were almost always included in the sample metadata. Subjects who had been exposed to COVID-19, were actively infected with it, or had recovered from it provided the deeply sampled blood TCRbeta repertoires that made up the dataset.

From the cysteine up to the phenylalanine, the CDR3 has a length of 14 residues. CDR3 DNA is the only sequence kept; it has 42 bases, read in frame from the first base. The junction shows trimming of 6 bases on V and 4 bases on J, and the gene matches do not reach 7 bases of it. Looking up the germline V gene yields CDR1 SGHTA and CDR2 FQGNSA. Study-wide conclusions, independent of this receptor: Clinical and demographic metadata were provided uncurated, with the amount varying by source and participant.

A remark on this clone: This clone's antigen is unknown. No base-level quality is on record; no much larger clone is a single base apart.

Each collaborating institution followed its own protocols to collect whole blood in K2EDTA tubes. For TCRbeta analysis, collaborators shipped samples in one of three forms: frozen whole blood, isolated PBMCs, or DNA extracted from either of those sample types. TCRbeta CDR3 regions were amplified from genomic DNA using the immunoSEQ Assay, a bias-controlled multiplex PCR. As for how the authors treated the data: The number of nucleated cells in each sample was estimated from the amplification of reference gene primers within the assay. To quantify the absolute abundance of each unique TCRbeta CDR3 rearrangement, sequence reads were collapsed and filtered. For each sample, productive Simpson clonality was calculated as the square root of Simpson's diversity index over productive rearrangements. What TCRdb holds here is the immuneACCESS table cut down to in-frame rearrangements. Part of the clones is not present; checked against another copy, under half of the missing clones reflect an unresolved V gene, and the others are unexplained. That table gives V, J and clone size, and the DNA gave D and trimming. This sample lists 55,000 to 80,000 clones; approximately 87% were detected once. The top ten clones comprise around 1.3% of the sample.

The source is a woman aged 60-75 years with acute or convalescent COVID-19. The chain links TRBV7-2 with TRBJ1-1, and 8 junction bases match TRBD1. The specimen was peripheral blood. The CDR3 has the sequence CASRRQGQGTEAFF. Read as DNA, the sequence is TGTGCCAGCAGACGACAGGGGCAGGGCACTGAAGCTTTCTTT. Reference TRBV7-2 and TRBJ1-1 proteins supply the regions before and after the CDR3; the full variable domain is: GAGVSQSPSNKVTEKGKDVELRCDPISGHTALYWYRQSLGQGLEFLIYFQGNSAPDKSGLPSDRFSAERTGGSVSTLTIQRTQQEDSAVYLCASRRQGQGTEAFFGQGTRLTVV.